The next 28 T cell receptor beta chains were all read from a single sample in a study of T cells in Graves' hyperthyroidism and ophthalmopathy. Amplification of TCR beta CDR3 regions was performed using RNA transcripts as template. Initially, a first-round RT-PCR of the TCR CDR3 employed the HTBI primer set. TCRdb independently ran MiXCR on the multiplex PCR reads; one entry per CDR3 protein. In the table there are about 420,000 distinct CDR3 sequences, approximately 15% of which are singletons. Sequenced sample: blood. The origin of the receptors is a woman between 18 and 29 years old with Graves' hyperthyroidism.

This clonotype was seen at least ten times. This chain uses TRBV2 with TRBJ1-4, with no clear D. This CDR3 has 13 residues. Trimming removed 10 bases at V and 7 bases at J, with 16 bases between. Germline-derived CDR1 and CDR2 are SNHLY and FYNNEI. The CDR3 here is CATRTEWGEKLFF. DNA for the CDR3: TGTGCCACCCGTACCGAATGGGGTGAAAAACTGTTTTTT.

This clonotype was seen many times. The rearrangement uses TRBV7-3 and TRBJ1-1, with D possibly being TRBD1 (5 bases). Germline values: CDR1 SGHTA, CDR2 FQGTGA. V was shortened by 0 bases and J by 7 bases, with 15 bases between the two germline ends. This CDR3 spans 15 amino acids. DNA of the CDR3: TGTGCCAGCAGCTTAACGTTAAGGGGCCCCTTTGAAGCTTTCTTT. Translating gives CASSLTLRGPFEAFF.

The V gene is TRBV7-9, the J gene TRBJ1-3, with unresolved D. Trimming left V 1 base short and J 0 bases short, with 4 bases between. In germline, CDR1 is SEHNR, CDR2 FQNEAQ (reference sequence). CDR3 length: 14 amino acids. The CDR3 loop is CASSLDHSGNTIYF. In DNA form, the CDR3 reads TGTGCCAGCAGCTTAGACCACTCTGGAAACACCATATATTTT.

This clonotype has a handful of counts. The rearrangement joins TRBV20-1 to TRBJ2-7; perhaps TRBD1 as D (5 bases). V lost 4 bases and J 4 bases, leaving 5 bases between the germline ends. CDR3 size: 10 residues. Germline V gives CDR1 DFQATT, CDR2 SNEGSKA (reference sequence). CDR3 coding DNA: TGCAGTGCTAAGGGGTACGAGCAGTACTTC. Translated: CSAKGYEQYF.

Note on this clonotype: A much larger clone lies a single base off, so this may be a read error. V gene TRBV7-2 combines with J gene TRBJ1-1, with D perhaps TRBD1 (6 bases). Per germline, CDR1 SGHTA and CDR2 FQGNSA. This CDR3 is 14 amino acids long. CDR3 amino acids: CAGSFWGAGTEAFF. In DNA, the CDR3 is TGTGCCGGCAGCTTTTGGGGGGCCGGCACTGAAGCTTTCTTT.

This clonotype was seen repeatedly, ten times or more. The gene calls are TRBV29-1 and TRBJ2-7; a possible D gene is TRBD2 (5 bases). CDR3 size: 17 residues. Trimming cost V 4 bases and J 3 bases, with 25 bases left between them. Germline lookup yields CDR1 SQVTM and CDR2 ANQGSEA. CDR3 nucleotide sequence: TGCAGCGTTGGAATCGTCGAGGGCAGCTGGGGTTTCTACGAGCAGTACTTC. This sequence encodes CSVGIVEGSWGFYEQYF.

This clonotype was counted many times. The chain joins TRBV30 to TRBJ2-2; D is ambiguous. V was trimmed by 2 bases and J by 0 bases, leaving 7 bases between them. This CDR3 comprises 14 residues. CDR1 is GTSNPN and CDR2 is SVGIG in the germline V gene (reference sequence). CDR3 in amino acids: CAWSPVANTGELFF. The DNA for the CDR3 is TGTGCCTGGAGTCCCGTCGCGAACACCGGGGAGCTGTTTTTT.

This clonotype has ten or more counts. The rearrangement links TRBV6-2 or TRBV6-3 to TRBJ2-5; D call uncertain. The CDR3 covers 16 residues. Germline loops: CDR1 MNHEY, CDR2 SVGEGT. Trimming took 2 bases from V and 3 from J, leaving 16 bases between them. DNA of the CDR3: TGTGCCAGCAGTTACCAGTGGTCGGATGAAGAAGAGACCCAGTACTTC. It yields the protein CASSYQWSDEEETQYF.

This clonotype has at least ten counts. J is TRBJ1-5 and V is TRBV6-2 or TRBV6-3; D unclear. Trimming took 7 bases from V and 3 from J, leaving 7 bases between them. The CDR3 consists of 12 residues. Germline CDR1 is MNHEY and CDR2 is SVGEGT. The CDR3 loop is CASKVANQPQHF. CDR3 in DNA: TGTGCCAGCAAAGTCGCCAATCAGCCCCAGCATTTT.

This clonotype was recorded many times. This chain uses TRBV19 with TRBJ2-1, with D possibly TRBD1 on 6 matching bases. The CDR3 is 14 amino acids. CDR1 and CDR2 from the germline V gene are LNHDA and SQIVND (reference sequence). V lost 5 bases, J lost 10 bases, and 18 bases lay in between. The CDR3 DNA is TGTGCCAGTAGTTCGTACAGGGAATGGGGGGAGCAGTTCTTC. It codes for CASSSYREWGEQFF.

The sample holds many counts of this clonotype. The chain joins TRBV13 to TRBJ2-1; the D is unclear. V lost 2 bases, J lost 8 bases, and 7 bases lay in between. The CDR3 consists of 12 residues. Germline-derived CDR1 and CDR2 are PRHDT and FYEKMQ (reference sequence). This CDR3 is CASSLRSDEQFF. In DNA, the CDR3 is TGTGCCAGCAGCTTAAGGTCGGATGAGCAGTTCTTC.

Details on this clonotype: At one of its ends the junction is not consistent with the germline gene, which may arise from a read error. The chain couples TRBV2 to TRBJ2-1; tentative D call: TRBD2 (6 bases). Germline V gene sequence: CDR1 SNHLY, CDR2 FYNNEI. The CDR3 covers 17 residues. CDR3: CASSDPLGGGSYNGQFF. In DNA form, the CDR3 reads TGTGCCAGCAGTGACCCTCTGGGGGGAGGCTCCTACAATGGGCAGTTCTTC.

This clonotype was picked up many times. The chain carries TRBV6-2 or TRBV6-3 and TRBJ2-3; TRBD1 matches at 8 bases. The germline V gene encodes CDR1 MNHEY and CDR2 SVGEGT. This CDR3 contains 15 residues. The junction had 6 bases not matched to a gene; V was cut back by 0 bases and J by 7 bases. CDR3 bases: TGTGCCAGCAGTTACTCTCCGGACAGGGCCTATACGCAGTATTTT. This encodes CASSYSPDRAYTQYF.

The chain recombines TRBV30 with TRBJ2-5; weak D call: TRBD1 (5 bases). Germline CDR1 and CDR2: GTSNPN and SVGIG (reference sequence). This CDR3 has 13 amino acids. Trimming left V 2 bases short and J 5 bases short, with 12 bases between. The CDR3 nucleotides are TGTGCCTGGAGTTTTCAGGGTATGGAGACCCAGTACTTC. Amino acid sequence: CAWSFQGMETQYF.

This clonotype occurred a few times. The rearrangement uses TRBV10-3 and TRBJ2-5; possibly TRBD2 for D (7 bases). V shed 2 bases and J shed 5 bases, with 12 bases lying between them. Germline V gene sequence: CDR1 ENHRY, CDR2 SYGVKD. The CDR3 is 14 amino acids. CDR3: CAISEGGAGETQYF. CDR3 sequence (DNA): TGTGCCATCAGTGAGGGGGGGGCGGGCGAGACCCAGTACTTC.

This chain joins TRBV29-1 and TRBJ1-2, with a possible D match to TRBD1 (6 bases). Germline CDR1 and CDR2: SQVTM and ANQGSEA. The V end was cut by 0 bases, the J end by 8 bases, with 13 bases between. CDR3 length: 13 amino acids. CDR3 sequence reads: CSVEDPWGRGYTF. CDR3 in DNA: TGCAGCGTTGAAGATCCTTGGGGGCGAGGCTACACCTTC.

This clonotype was seen at least ten times. V and J are TRBV24-1 and TRBJ2-1; TRBD2 might be the D (5 bases). The V and J ends lost 4 bases and 7 bases respectively, with 10 bases between them. The CDR3 has 13 amino acids. CDR1 and CDR2 from the germline V gene are KGHDR and SFDVKD. The CDR3, as DNA: TGTGCCACCAGTGAGGGAGTTAGGAATGAGCAGTTCTTC. It translates to CATSEGVRNEQFF.

This clonotype was picked up many times. The V call is TRBV11-3, the J call TRBJ2-7; D might be TRBD2 (6 bases). The CDR3 runs 16 residues. V dropped 1 base and J dropped 1 base, with 14 bases sitting between them. Germline V gene sequence: CDR1 SGHNT, CDR2 YENEEA. The CDR3 spells CASSLGPILASYEQYF. CDR3 bases: TGTGCCAGCAGCTTAGGACCCATCCTAGCGTCCTACGAGCAGTACTTC.

On this clonotype itself: With a much larger clone just one base away, this may be a read error. The chain joins TRBV29-1 to TRBJ2-2; tentatively, D is TRBD2 (5 bases). Germline CDR1 reads SQVTM; CDR2 reads ANQGSEA. The CDR3 spans 14 residues. The CDR3 DNA follows: TGCAGCGTTGAAGGGACCTCGAGGACCGGGAAGCTGTTTTTT. This translates into CSVEGTSRTGKLFF.

This clonotype has just a few counts. This chain links TRBV9 with TRBJ2-7, with a possible D match to TRBD2 (7 bases). The CDR3 consists of 15 residues. The germline CDR1 and CDR2 sequences are SGDLS and YYNGEE. V was pared by 4 bases and J by 7 bases, with 21 bases between. The CDR3 DNA reads TGTGCCAGCAGCAAGGGGGGGCAGGAGGTGGGAGAGCAGTACTTC. It encodes CASSKGGQEVGEQYF.

This clonotype was detected ten times or more. This sequence joins TRBV12-3 or TRBV12-4 and TRBJ2-2; D may correspond to TRBD1 or TRBD2 (6 bases each). V lost 10 bases to trimming and J lost 2 bases, with 17 bases between them. This CDR3 spans 15 amino acids. The CDR3 spells CATRGRGPNTGELFF. CDR3 nucleotide sequence: TGTGCCACCCGGGGCCGGGGGCCCAACACCGGGGAGCTGTTTTTT.

This clonotype was counted ten times or more. This chain links TRBV5-8 with TRBJ2-7; D tentatively reads TRBD1 or TRBD2 (5 bases each). Trimming pared 0 bases from V and 2 bases from J, leaving 9 bases between. The CDR3 extends over 14 amino acids. The germline gives CDR1 SGHTS, CDR2 YDEGEE. The CDR3 region is CASSLEGSPYEQYF. CDR3 nucleotide sequence: TGTGCCAGCAGCTTGGAGGGGAGCCCCTACGAGCAGTACTTC. Filled out from reference TRBV5-8 and TRBJ2-7, the complete variable domain reads EAGVTQSPTHLIKTRGQQATLRCSPISGHTSVYWYQQALGLGLQFLLWYDEGEERNRGNFPPRFSGRQFPNYSSELNVNALELEDSALYLCASSLEGSPYEQYFGPGTRLTVT.

The chain is built from TRBV28 and TRBJ2-7, with D unclear. The V end was cut by 5 bases, the J end by 5 bases, with 16 bases between. The CDR3 contains 14 residues. Germline CDR1 MDHEN, CDR2 SYDVKM. The CDR3 region has the DNA TGTGCCAGCAGTCCCCCAGGCAGCCGCGACGAGCAGTACTTC. Translation gives CASSPPGSRDEQYF.

This clonotype was counted ten times or more. The chain employs TRBV12-3 or TRBV12-4 and TRBJ2-1; TRBD2 matches at 13 bases. The CDR3 has 15 amino acids. Trimming took 2 bases from V and 6 from J; bases not matched to a gene: 1. This chain's CDR3 is CASSLRLAGGNEQFF. DNA for the CDR3: TGTGCCAGCAGTTTAAGACTAGCGGGAGGCAATGAGCAGTTCTTC.

This clonotype was seen many times. The chain recombines TRBV7-3 with TRBJ2-1; 10 nucleotides line up with TRBD2. The V gene end was trimmed by 5 bases and the J gene end by 10 bases; junction bases not matched to a gene: 14. The CDR3 runs 16 residues. Germline V gene sequence: CDR1 SGHTA, CDR2 FQGTGA. The CDR3 coding sequence is TGTGCCAGCAGCCCCCGTGGTAGCGGGGGGTATGAAGAGCAGTTCTTC. This codes for CASSPRGSGGYEEQFF.

This clonotype was detected many times. The chain combines TRBV5-1 with TRBJ2-5, with TRBD1 matching 8 bases. The CDR3 has 16 amino acids. Germline V gives CDR1 SGHRS, CDR2 YFSETQ. V lost 3 bases and J lost 1; bases outside the gene matches: 8. In nucleotides, the CDR3 is TGCGCCAGCAGCTCATCCGGGACAGGCGGCCAAGAGACCCAGTACTTC. Its translation: CASSSSGTGGQETQYF.

This chain links TRBV20-1 with TRBJ2-7; D is ambiguous. Germline V gives CDR1 DFQATT, CDR2 SNEGSKA (reference sequence). The CDR3 spans 11 residues. V was shortened by 5 bases and J by 0 bases, with 5 bases between the two germline ends. CDR3 region: CSALDSYEQYF. CDR3 DNA: TGCAGTGCTTTGGACTCCTACGAGCAGTACTTC.

At least ten counts were recorded for this clonotype. V usage is TRBV18 and J usage is TRBJ2-3, with D perhaps TRBD2 (5 bases). Germline CDR1 KGHSH, CDR2 LQKENI. The V gene lost 7 bases and the J gene lost 4 bases, with 12 bases spanning the gap. This CDR3 region has 13 residues. The CDR3 spells CASYRGLSDTQYF. CDR3 bases: TGTGCCAGCTATCGGGGTTTGTCAGATACGCAGTATTTT.